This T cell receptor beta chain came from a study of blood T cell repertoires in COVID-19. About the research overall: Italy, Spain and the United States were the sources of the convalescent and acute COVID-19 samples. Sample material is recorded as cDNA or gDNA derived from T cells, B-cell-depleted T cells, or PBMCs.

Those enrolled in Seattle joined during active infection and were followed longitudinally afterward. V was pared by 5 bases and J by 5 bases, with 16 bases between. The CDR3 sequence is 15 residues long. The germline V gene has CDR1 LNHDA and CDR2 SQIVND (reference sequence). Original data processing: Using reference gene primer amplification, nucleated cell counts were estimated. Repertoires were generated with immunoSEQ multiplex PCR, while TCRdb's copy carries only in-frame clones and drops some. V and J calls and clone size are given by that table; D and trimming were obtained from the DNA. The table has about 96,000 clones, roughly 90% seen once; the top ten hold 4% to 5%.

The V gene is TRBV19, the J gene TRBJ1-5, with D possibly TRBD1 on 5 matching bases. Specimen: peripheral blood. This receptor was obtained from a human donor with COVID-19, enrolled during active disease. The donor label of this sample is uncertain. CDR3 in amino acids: CASSFPPGGDQPQHF. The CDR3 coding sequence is TGTGCCAGTAGTTTCCCCCCCGGGGGAGATCAGCCCCAGCATTTT. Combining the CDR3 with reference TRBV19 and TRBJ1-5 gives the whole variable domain DGGITQSPKYLFRKEGQNVTLSCEQNLNHDAMYWYRQDPGQGLRLIYYSQIVNDFQKGDIAEGYSVSREKKESFPLTVTSAQKNPTAFYLCASSFPPGGDQPQHFGDGTRLSIL.